The rows below give T cell receptor beta chains drawn from one sample of a study of T cell changes during pregnancy in multiple sclerosis. Here immunoSEQ multiplex PCR was the method, and the copy in TCRdb shows in-frame clones only, minus some. This table holds 70,000 to 95,000 clones, around 93% found once. The sequencing here drew on peripheral blood, taken in the second trimester of pregnancy. The receptors derive from a female donor in good health, enrolled as a control in a pregnancy study. The CDR3 runs from the conserved cysteine through the conserved F or W. D genes are given only for firm matches.

>TRBV4-3|NA|TRBJ1-1|14
CASSQGQMNTEAFF
>TRBV28|NA|TRBJ2-1|13
CASNRHGADEQFF
>TRBV4-3|NA|TRBJ1-3|14
CASSPQGSGNTIYF
>TRBV7-9|NA|TRBJ1-3|14
CASSHTASGNTIYF
>TRBV5-1|TRBD2|TRBJ2-5|16
CASSLEERGRQETQYF
>TRBV2|TRBD1|TRBJ1-5|14
CASTGQGARQPQHF
>TRBV20-1|NA|TRBJ1-5|11
CSAMQGQPQHF
>TRBV7-2|NA|TRBJ1-5|15
CASSPGEHSNQPQHF
>TRBV19|NA|TRBJ2-2|18
CASSIPSLGQGRTGELFF
>TRBV27|TRBD1|TRBJ1-4|13
CASGPGGTEKLFF
>TRBV29-1|TRBD2|TRBJ2-7|14
CSVPGLAGTSEQYF
>TRBV29-1|TRBD1|TRBJ1-3|13
CSVRRDSRNTIYF
>TRBV11-2|NA|TRBJ1-2|16
CASSLAQGGSNYGYTF
>TRBV7-2|TRBD2|TRBJ2-3|17
CASSSASLADPTDTQYF
>TRBV6-5|NA|TRBJ1-4|13
CASSYVLSEKLFF
>TRBV18|NA|TRBJ1-3|16
CASSISDSHSGNTIYF
>TRBV29-1|NA|TRBJ1-3|13
CSVELGQGNTIYF
>TRBV7-3|NA|TRBJ2-1|16
CASSTIGTVPSNEQFF
>TRBV7-9|TRBD1|TRBJ1-4|16
CASSVPGTAANEKLFF
>TRBV6-1|NA|TRBJ1-1|18
CASMEAGTTWAGVTEAFF
>TRBV7-2|NA|TRBJ1-5|15
CASSLAFGGRQPQHF
>TRBV9|NA|TRBJ1-6|16
CASSVDRAPGSSPLHF
>TRBV7-3|NA|TRBJ2-3|14
CASSSRFGTDTQYF
>TRBV4-1|TRBD1|TRBJ1-4|15
CASSHPTGGDEKLFF
>TRBV9|TRBD2|TRBJ2-5|17
CASSVVGSGGPKETQYF
>TRBV10-2|TRBD1|TRBJ2-5|17
CASSERGPSGAQETQYF
>TRBV4-1|NA|TRBJ1-1|16
CASSHGVAGANTEAFF
>TRBV4-3|TRBD1|TRBJ1-5|17
CASSLLAGQGHNQPQHF
>TRBV5-1|TRBD1|TRBJ2-2|19
CASSSLDRGISSGTGELFF
>TRBV25-1|NA|TRBJ2-7|14
CASSDPSGSYEQYF
>TRBV4-3|NA|TRBJ2-2|18
CASSQTFRQSLGGGELFF
>TRBV18|TRBD1|TRBJ2-2|15
CASSPGQGFVGELFF
>TRBV6-6|TRBD1|TRBJ1-5|16
CASSLRRDRGDQPQHF
>TRBV30|NA|TRBJ1-1|13
CAWSAPGRGEAFF
>TRBV12-5|NA|TRBJ1-2|15
CASGLAGIYNYGYTF
>TRBV14|NA|TRBJ2-7|12
CASSPDRYEQYF
>TRBV7-8|NA|TRBJ1-2|15
CASSGSSRAGYGYTF
>TRBV6-5|TRBD1|TRBJ1-1|16
CASSYETRDRGTEAFF
>TRBV29-1|NA|TRBJ1-6|13
CSVRGTSDSPLHF
>TRBV9|TRBD2|TRBJ2-1|14
CASSARRGDNEQFF
>TRBV4-1|NA|TRBJ1-2|13
CASSQVTGNGYTF
>TRBV5-4|TRBD2|TRBJ2-2|16
CASSFLAGDLTGELFF
>TRBV30|NA|TRBJ2-7|15
CAWSRNRGGSYEQYF
>TRBV7-2|NA|TRBJ2-2|11
CASSILGELFF
>TRBV25-1|NA|TRBJ1-6|17
CASSEYREISYNSPLHF
>TRBV7-2|TRBD1|TRBJ1-1|18
CASSLRRATDRGLTEAFF
>TRBV18|NA|TRBJ1-2|15
CASSPPGGASYGYTF
>TRBV4-3|NA|TRBJ2-7|18
CASSQDRTSYTIVYEQYF
>TRBV11-2|NA|TRBJ2-7|13
CASSTGQTYEQYF
>TRBV15|NA|TRBJ2-7|17
CATSRPGGQINPLGQYF
>TRBV4-2|TRBD1|TRBJ1-1|17
CASSPAGQGGLATEAFF
>TRBV7-9|NA|TRBJ1-4|14
CASSKTGFNEKLFF
>TRBV18|TRBD1|TRBJ2-1|16
CASSPMGQLSYNEQFF
>TRBV27|NA|TRBJ2-6|16
CASSSRLDTGANVLTF
>TRBV4-3|TRBD1|TRBJ2-7|16
CASSPRLWDRGYEQYF